Here is one T cell receptor beta chain with its context. Trimming removed 2 bases from V and 2 bases from J; junction bases left unmatched: 9. Germline CDR1 and CDR2: MGHRA and YSYEKL. The CDR3 has 18 residues. This record belongs to a study of blood T cell repertoires in COVID-19. The protocol was immunoSEQ multiplex PCR, while the TCRdb copy is restricted to in-frame clones and leaves out a portion. Found here are tens of thousands of clones, approximately 78% of them singletons; the top ten hold 18%. Material for sequencing was peripheral blood. The rearrangement uses TRBV4-1 and TRBJ2-5; 12 nucleotides line up with TRBD2. The TCR originated in a woman in her sixties with acute or convalescent COVID-19. The CDR3 bases are TGCGCCAGCAGCCAAATTCCCGCTAGCGGGGGGGCACAAGAGACCCAGTACTTC. Residues: CASSQIPASGGAQETQYF.